This T cell receptor beta chain was captured in a study of blood T cell repertoires in COVID-19. At the level of the study: Sources were T cells, B-cell-depleted T cells, or PBMCs; the material itself was cDNA or gDNA.

Germline V gene data show CDR1 as SNHLY and CDR2 as FYNNEI. This CDR3 has 13 residues. The V and J ends lost 5 bases and 8 bases respectively, with 15 bases between them. Participants, roughly 18 to 89 years old, spanned about 26 US areas. In the authors' methods: Scientists estimated how many nucleated cells there were by amplifying reference gene primers. Clones were sequenced by immunoSEQ multiplex PCR, and TCRdb holds only the in-frame ones, with some missing. V and J calls and clone size are as listed in that table; D and trimming were resolved from the DNA. Counted here are approximately 210,000 clones, more than 80% occurring once; the ten biggest clones make up 6.5% to 9%.

The sample consisted of PBMCs or T cells enriched from blood (not recorded which). The gene calls are TRBV2 and TRBJ1-2; TRBD1 is a possible D gene (5 bases). This sequence originates from a woman under 30 who had recovered from COVID-19. CDR3 coding DNA: TGTGCCAGCAGTACGGGACTTGGACGGGGCTACACCTTC. Protein sequence: CASSTGLGRGYTF.